The rows below give T cell receptor beta chains drawn from one sample of a study of untreated major depressive disorder. Profiled with immunoSEQ multiplex PCR; TCRdb holds only in-frame clones, not every one. The data show tens of thousands of clones, over 80% seen once. Specimen: CD4+ T cells from PBMCs. These TCRs come from a man aged 30 to 39 in good health. The CDR3 runs from the conserved cysteine through the conserved F or W. The order of the fields is CDR3 length, clone size, V gene, J gene, D gene, CDR3 protein, CDR3 DNA. A D gene is named only where the DNA matches it firmly. Clone size is shown for a subset of rows, as once, few, many or a class of expanded clone.

14	NA	TRBV7-2	TRBJ2-7	NA	CASSLNGLSYEQYF	TGTGCCAGCAGCTTAAATGGTCTCTCCTACGAGCAGTACTTC
16	NA	TRBV6-6	TRBJ2-7	TRBD2	CASSYPGTSGPYEQYF	TGTGCCAGCAGTTACCCCGGGACTAGCGGGCCCTACGAGCAGTACTTC
14	NA	TRBV9	TRBJ2-1	TRBD2	CASSVDGTIREQFF	TGTGCCAGCAGCGTAGACGGGACTATTCGGGAGCAGTTCTTC
15	NA	TRBV5-8	TRBJ2-1	NA	CASSFGTVLPHEQFF	TGTGCCAGCAGCTTCGGGACTGTGCTTCCCCATGAGCAGTTCTTC
15	NA	TRBV5-1	TRBJ2-1	TRBD2	CASSLGGSSYNEQFF	TGCGCCAGCAGCTTGGGCGGGAGCTCCTACAATGAGCAGTTCTTC
16	once	TRBV10-3	TRBJ2-5	TRBD2	CAIRRGTSGKVETQYF	TGTGCCATCAGGAGGGGGACTAGCGGGAAGGTGGAGACCCAGTACTTC
11	NA	TRBV2	TRBJ1-1	NA	CASSVGSWAFF	TGTGCCAGCAGTGTCGGGTCATGGGCTTTCTTT
16	NA	TRBV29-1	TRBJ2-1	TRBD2	CSVEFESSGRVGKQFF	TGCAGCGTTGAATTCGAGTCTAGCGGGAGGGTTGGTAAGCAGTTCTTC
14	NA	TRBV5-1	TRBJ2-7	NA	CASSLVSDVYEQYF	TGCGCCAGCAGCTTAGTGAGCGACGTTTACGAGCAGTACTTC
15	NA	TRBV23-1	TRBJ2-5	TRBD1	CASSQGAGGVETQYF	TGCGCCAGCAGTCAAGGGGCAGGGGGCGTTGAGACCCAGTACTTC
13	NA	TRBV6-1	TRBJ2-1	NA	CASTSGQTHQQFF	TGTGCCAGCACCTCCGGACAGACCCATCAGCAGTTCTTC
14	NA	TRBV19	TRBJ2-2	NA	CASRWVANTGELFF	TGTGCCAGTAGATGGGTCGCAAACACCGGGGAGCTGTTTTTT
14	NA	TRBV27	TRBJ2-1	TRBD2	CASWPASGDNEQFF	TGTGCCAGCTGGCCGGCTAGCGGGGACAATGAGCAGTTCTTC
14	few	TRBV25-1	TRBJ1-2	NA	CASRAYRESSGYTF	TGTGCCAGCAGAGCTTACAGGGAATCGAGTGGCTACACCTTC
13	NA	TRBV6-1	TRBJ1-1	NA	CASSERGDTEAFF	TGTGCCAGCAGTGAAAGGGGCGACACTGAAGCTTTCTTT
15	NA	TRBV5-6	TRBJ2-7	NA	CASSWGVGFLGEQYF	TGTGCCAGCAGCTGGGGTGTGGGGTTCTTGGGGGAGCAGTACTTC
15	NA	TRBV5-1	TRBJ2-1	TRBD2	CASSPTSGSYNEQFF	TGCGCCAGCAGCCCCACTAGCGGGTCCTACAATGAGCAGTTCTTC
17	few	TRBV30	TRBJ1-1	NA	CAWRGVTLVEANTEAFF	TGTGCCTGGAGGGGGGTAACGCTCGTCGAGGCGAACACTGAAGCTTTCTTT
17	NA	TRBV4-2	TRBJ2-6	NA	CASSQDGPFSGANVLTF	TGTGCCAGCAGCCAAGATGGACCGTTCTCTGGGGCCAACGTCCTGACTTTC
13	NA	TRBV4-2	TRBJ1-2	NA	CASSQAGYDGYTF	TGTGCCAGCAGCCAAGCCGGCTACGATGGCTACACCTTC
13	NA	TRBV7-2	TRBJ2-5	NA	CASSLSLGETQYF	TGTGCCAGCAGCTTAAGCCTAGGGGAGACCCAGTACTTC
14	NA	TRBV5-1	TRBJ1-2	NA	CASSGGQWEDGYTF	TGCGCCAGCAGCGGTGGACAGTGGGAAGATGGCTACACCTTC
15	NA	TRBV4-3	TRBJ1-1	TRBD1	CASSQEDRDGTEAFF	TGCGCCAGCAGCCAAGAAGACAGGGACGGCACTGAAGCTTTCTTT
14	NA	TRBV7-3	TRBJ2-7	TRBD2	CASSPGGLGGEQYF	TGTGCCAGCAGCCCGGGGGGTCTCGGGGGCGAGCAGTACTTC
13	NA	TRBV6-5	TRBJ2-3	NA	CASSSPGADTQYF	TGTGCCAGCAGTTCCCCAGGGGCAGATACGCAGTATTTT
15	NA	TRBV6-5	TRBJ2-5	TRBD2	CASSPAGGGEETQYF	TGTGCCAGCAGCCCCGCGGGGGGAGGGGAAGAGACCCAGTACTTC
15	NA	TRBV25-1	TRBJ1-2	NA	CASSLIGGPNYGYTF	TGTGCCAGCAGCCTCATCGGGGGACCTAACTATGGCTACACCTTC
13	NA	TRBV4-3	TRBJ2-2	NA	CASSPRGTGELFF	TGCGCCAGCAGCCCCCGGGGCACCGGGGAGCTGTTTTTT
15	NA	TRBV5-6	TRBJ1-5	NA	CASSSTPSSNQPQHF	TGTGCCAGCAGCTCGACACCAAGTAGCAATCAGCCCCAGCATTTT
16	NA	TRBV5-1	TRBJ2-7	NA	CASSLNGGQLHYEQYF	TGCGCCAGCAGCTTGAACGGTGGGCAGCTACACTACGAGCAGTACTTC
14	NA	TRBV30	TRBJ1-2	TRBD1	CAWSVQGADYGYTF	TGTGCCTGGAGTGTACAGGGGGCAGACTATGGCTACACCTTC
15	once	TRBV11-2	TRBJ2-7	TRBD2	CASSLLAGGPDEQYF	TGTGCCAGCAGCTTACTGGCGGGAGGGCCCGACGAGCAGTACTTC
11	once	TRBV10-3	TRBJ2-7	NA	CAISERSEQYF	TGTGCCATCAGTGAGAGGTCCGAGCAGTACTTC
16	NA	TRBV6-5	TRBJ1-1	TRBD1	CASSYRITGGNTEAFF	TGTGCCAGCAGTTACAGAATTACAGGGGGGAACACTGAAGCTTTCTTT
15	NA	TRBV6-5	TRBJ2-1	NA	CASSYSTDLYNEQFF	TGTGCCAGCAGTTACTCGACCGACCTGTACAATGAGCAGTTCTTC
12	NA	TRBV5-1	TRBJ1-1	NA	CASSLTLEEAFF	TGCGCCAGCAGCTTGACGCTGGAGGAAGCTTTCTTT
14	NA	TRBV5-1	TRBJ2-7	TRBD1	CASSLGQGAYEQYF	TGCGCCAGCAGCTTGGGACAGGGGGCTTACGAGCAGTACTTC
10	NA	TRBV27	TRBJ1-4	NA	CASRREKLFF	TGTGCCAGCAGGCGTGAAAAACTGTTTTTT
15	NA	TRBV5-1	TRBJ2-2	TRBD1	CASSLDRGYTGELFF	TGCGCCAGCAGCTTGGACAGGGGTTACACCGGGGAGCTGTTTTTT
13	once	TRBV6-5	TRBJ2-2	NA	CASSYSGTGELFF	TGTGCCAGCAGTTACTCAGGCACCGGGGAGCTGTTTTTT
13	NA	TRBV5-4	TRBJ2-5	TRBD1	CASSWDRKETQYF	TGTGCCAGCAGCTGGGACAGAAAAGAGACCCAGTACTTC
14	few	TRBV2	TRBJ1-2	NA	CASSERGAMSGYTF	TGTGCCAGCAGTGAACGGGGGGCTATGAGTGGCTACACCTTC